The entry below describes one T cell receptor (beta chain). These data originate in a study of blood T cell repertoires in COVID-19. The CDR3 is 14 amino acids. Trimming took off 3 bases at V and 3 bases at J, with 12 bases between the two ends. The germline gives CDR1 MNHEY, CDR2 SMNVEV (reference sequence). Only in-frame clones appear in the TCRdb table, and some are missing; sequencing was by immunoSEQ multiplex PCR. The sample lists about 42,000 clones; around 94% were seen once. The receptor was derived from a man aged 50 or older with active COVID-19. The J gene is TRBJ2-7, the V gene TRBV27, with a weak D call TRBD1 (5 bases). Sequencing was carried out using peripheral blood. The CDR3 region has the DNA TGTGCCAGCAGTTTTAAGGAAGGGGTCTACGAGCAGTACTTC. This translates into CASSFKEGVYEQYF.